Following are 4 T cell receptor beta chains from one sample sequenced in a study of blood T cell repertoires in COVID-19. Method: immunoSEQ multiplex PCR; TCRdb's copy keeps in-frame clones and lacks some. The repertoire has about 370,000 clones, more than 80% of them found once; the top ten carry roughly 1%. The sequencing sample was made of PBMCs or T cells enriched from blood (not recorded which). These receptors all stem from a man aged 18 to 30 who had recovered from COVID-19.

This sequence joins TRBV7-9 and TRBJ2-5, with TRBD2 matching over 11 bases. After removal of 5 bases from V and 2 bases from J, the junction contained 7 bases not matched to a gene. CDR1 and CDR2 from the germline V gene are SEHNR and FQNEAQ (reference sequence). This CDR3 has 16 amino acids. The CDR3 DNA is TGTGCCAGCAGCGGGTGGGGACTAGCGGATCAAGAGACCCAGTACTTC. Translated, it gives CASSGWGLADQETQYF. Complete variable domain (other parts from reference TRBV7-9 and TRBJ2-5): DTGVSQNPRHKITKRGQNVTFRCDPISEHNRLYWYRQTLGQGPEFLTYFQNEAQLEKSRLLSDRFSAERPKGSFSTLEIQRTEQGDSAMYLCASSGWGLADQETQYFGPGTRLLVL.

The genes are TRBV19 and TRBJ1-2; D is undetermined. V was cut by 7 bases and J by 4 bases, with 7 bases left in between. Germline V gene data show CDR1 as LNHDA and CDR2 as SQIVND (reference sequence). The CDR3 has 11 residues. CDR3 amino acids: CASMWSYGYTF. In DNA form, the CDR3 reads TGTGCCAGTATGTGGAGCTATGGCTACACCTTC.

The chain links TRBV28 to TRBJ2-7, with D perhaps TRBD2 (5 bases). Trimming took off 7 bases at V and 2 bases at J, with 9 bases between the two ends. CDR1 and CDR2 (germline): MDHEN, SYDVKM. The CDR3 has 12 amino acids. The CDR3, as DNA: TGTGCCAGCACCAGCGGCACCTACGAGCAGTACTTC. Amino acids: CASTSGTYEQYF.

The chain combines TRBV4-1 with TRBJ2-2; TRBD1 aligns across 10 bases. The germline gives CDR1 MGHRA, CDR2 YSYEKL. J gave up 4 bases and V 5 bases, and 4 bases lay outside the gene matches. This CDR3 has 15 residues. The CDR3 protein is CASSSDRGRTGELFF. Written as DNA, the CDR3 is TGCGCCAGCAGCTCCGACAGGGGGCGCACCGGGGAGCTGTTTTTT.